Sequencing of this T cell receptor beta chain was carried out in a study of blood T cells in healthy people across ages. Each donor supplied around 10 milliliters of peripheral blood. This CDR3 has 15 residues. V was trimmed by 0 bases and J by 8 bases, leaving 14 bases between them. Germline V gives CDR1 KGHSY, CDR2 FQNENV. For the second PCR, which ran for about 6 to 12 cycles, a sample-barcoded 5' primer and a J-beta primer mix were used. TCRdb independently ran MiXCR on the 5' RACE reads; one entry per CDR3 protein. Altogether 1.8 million or so distinct CDR3 sequences are present, roughly two fifths being singletons, with the ten largest covering approximately 22%. Points from the study as a whole: Diversity figures derived from one million T cells were judged to underestimate the true value.

As regards this clonotype: Its target is unknown.

The sample comprised blood. The V gene is TRBV16, the J gene TRBJ1-5; D gene unclear. This sequence originates from a human donor in good health. CDR3 DNA sequence: TGTGCCAGCAGCCAATCGTTGTCGGGAGGTAAGCCCCAGCATTTT. Amino acids: CASSQSLSGGKPQHF.